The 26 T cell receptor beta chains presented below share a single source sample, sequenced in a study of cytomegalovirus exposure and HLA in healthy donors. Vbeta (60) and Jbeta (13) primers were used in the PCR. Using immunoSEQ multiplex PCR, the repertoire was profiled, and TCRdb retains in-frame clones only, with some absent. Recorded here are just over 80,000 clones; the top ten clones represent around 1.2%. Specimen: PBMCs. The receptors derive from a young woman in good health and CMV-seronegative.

For the CDR3, the DNA is TGTGCCAGCATTCAAGGGGAAGATGAAGCTTTCTTT. It yields the protein CASIQGEDEAFF. The rearrangement uses TRBV7-9 and TRBJ1-1; D possibly corresponds to TRBD1 (5 bases). Germline V gene data show CDR1 as SEHNR and CDR2 as FQNEAQ (reference sequence). V lost 7 bases to trimming and J lost 7 bases, with 13 bases between them. CDR3 length equals 12 residues.

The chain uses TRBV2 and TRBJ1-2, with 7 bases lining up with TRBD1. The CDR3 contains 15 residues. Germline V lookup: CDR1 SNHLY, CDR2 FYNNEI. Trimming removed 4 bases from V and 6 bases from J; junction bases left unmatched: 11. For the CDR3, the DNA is TGTGCCAGCAGTGGGGGTTCTACAGGGGTGGATGGCTACACCTTC. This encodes CASSGGSTGVDGYTF.

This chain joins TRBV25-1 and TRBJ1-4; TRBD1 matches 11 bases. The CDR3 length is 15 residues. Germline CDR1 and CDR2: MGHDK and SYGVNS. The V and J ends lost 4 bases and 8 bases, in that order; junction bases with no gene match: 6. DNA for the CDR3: TGTGCCAGCAGTGCCTGGGGACAGGGGGAGGAAAAACTGTTTTTT. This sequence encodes CASSAWGQGEEKLFF.

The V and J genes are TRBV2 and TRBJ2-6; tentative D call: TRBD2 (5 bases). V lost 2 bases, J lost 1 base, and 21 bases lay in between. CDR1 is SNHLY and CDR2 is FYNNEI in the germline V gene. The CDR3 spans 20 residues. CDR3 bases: TGTGCCAGCAGTGAACCGCCCTTTGAGGGTTCTGTGTCTGGGGCCAACGTCCTGACTTTC. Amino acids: CASSEPPFEGSVSGANVLTF.

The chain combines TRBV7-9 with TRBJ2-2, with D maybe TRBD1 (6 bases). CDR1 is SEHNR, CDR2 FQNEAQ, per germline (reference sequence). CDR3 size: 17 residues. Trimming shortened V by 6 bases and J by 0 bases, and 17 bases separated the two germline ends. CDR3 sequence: CASSAGPGTSNTGELFF. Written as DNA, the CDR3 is TGTGCCAGCAGTGCAGGGCCTGGGACATCGAACACCGGGGAGCTGTTTTTT. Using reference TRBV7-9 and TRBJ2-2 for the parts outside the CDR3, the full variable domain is DTGVSQNPRHKITKRGQNVTFRCDPISEHNRLYWYRQTLGQGPEFLTYFQNEAQLEKSRLLSDRFSAERPKGSFSTLEIQRTEQGDSAMYLCASSAGPGTSNTGELFFGEGSRLTVL.

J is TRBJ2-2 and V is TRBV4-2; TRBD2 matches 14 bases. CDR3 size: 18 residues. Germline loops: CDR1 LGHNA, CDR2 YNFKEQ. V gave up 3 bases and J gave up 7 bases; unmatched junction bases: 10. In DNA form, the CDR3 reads TGTGCCAGCAGCCATCCGCCGGGACTAGCGGGAGACGGCGGGGAGCTGTTTTTT. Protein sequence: CASSHPPGLAGDGGELFF.

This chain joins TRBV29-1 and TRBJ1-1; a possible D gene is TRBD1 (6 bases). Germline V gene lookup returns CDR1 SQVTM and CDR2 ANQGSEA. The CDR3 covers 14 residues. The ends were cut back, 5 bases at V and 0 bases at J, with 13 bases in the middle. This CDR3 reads CSVFSDSMNTEAFF. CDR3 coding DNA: TGCAGCGTTTTTTCGGACAGTATGAACACTGAAGCTTTCTTT.

CDR3 in DNA: TGCGCCAGCAGCGGGGACAGGGGGCCCTACGAGCAGTACTTC. It codes for CASSGDRGPYEQYF. This sequence joins TRBV5-1 and TRBJ2-7, with TRBD1 identical over 12 bases. The CDR3 spans 14 residues. The V gene's germline CDR1 is SGHRS and CDR2 YFSETQ. J lost 2 bases, V lost 4 bases, and 1 base had no gene match.

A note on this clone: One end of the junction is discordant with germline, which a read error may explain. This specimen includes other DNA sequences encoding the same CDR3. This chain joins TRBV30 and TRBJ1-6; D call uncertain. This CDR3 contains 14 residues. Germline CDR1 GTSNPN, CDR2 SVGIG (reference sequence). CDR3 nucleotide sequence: TGTGCCTGGAGCCGCGACGGGAAAAATTCACCCCTACACTTT. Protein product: CAWSRDGKNSPLHF.

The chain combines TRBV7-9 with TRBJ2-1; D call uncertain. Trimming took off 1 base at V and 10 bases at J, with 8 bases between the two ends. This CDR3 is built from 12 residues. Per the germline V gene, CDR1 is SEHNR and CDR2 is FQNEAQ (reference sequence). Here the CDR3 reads CASSLGRPEQFF. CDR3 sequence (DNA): TGTGCCAGCAGCTTAGGCAGGCCAGAGCAGTTCTTC. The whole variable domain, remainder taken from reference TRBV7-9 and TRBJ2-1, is DTGVSQNPRHKITKRGQNVTFRCDPISEHNRLYWYRQTLGQGPEFLTYFQNEAQLEKSRLLSDRFSAERPKGSFSTLEIQRTEQGDSAMYLCASSLGRPEQFFGPGTRLTVL.

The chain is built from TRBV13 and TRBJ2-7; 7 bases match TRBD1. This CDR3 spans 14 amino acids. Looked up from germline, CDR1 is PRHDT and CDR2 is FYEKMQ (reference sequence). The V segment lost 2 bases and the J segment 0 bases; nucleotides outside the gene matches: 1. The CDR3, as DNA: TGTGCCAGCAGCTTAAGGGACAGCTCCTACGAGCAGTACTTC. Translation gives CASSLRDSSYEQYF.

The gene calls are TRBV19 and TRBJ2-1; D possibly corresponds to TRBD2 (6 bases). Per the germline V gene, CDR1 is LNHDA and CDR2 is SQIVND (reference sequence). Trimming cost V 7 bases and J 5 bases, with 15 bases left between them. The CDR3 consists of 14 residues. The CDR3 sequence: CASKRSSANNEQFF. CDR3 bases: TGTGCCAGTAAGAGATCTAGCGCCAACAATGAGCAGTTCTTC.

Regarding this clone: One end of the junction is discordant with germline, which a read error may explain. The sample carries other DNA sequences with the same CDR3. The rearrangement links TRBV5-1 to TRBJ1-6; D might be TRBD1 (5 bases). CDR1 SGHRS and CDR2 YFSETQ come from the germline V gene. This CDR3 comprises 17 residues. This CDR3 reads CASSRQSLSSYNSPLHF. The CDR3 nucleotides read TGCGCCAGCAGCCGACAGTCCTTGAGCTCCTATAATTCACCCCTACACTTT.

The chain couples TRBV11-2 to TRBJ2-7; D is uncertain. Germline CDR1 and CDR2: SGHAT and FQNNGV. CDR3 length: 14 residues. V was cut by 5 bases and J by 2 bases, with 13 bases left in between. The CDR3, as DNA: TGTGCCAGCAGCCCCTGGAGAGATGCCTACGAGCAGTACTTC. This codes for CASSPWRDAYEQYF. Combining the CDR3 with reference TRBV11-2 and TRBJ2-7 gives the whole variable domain EAGVAQSPRYKIIEKRQSVAFWCNPISGHATLYWYQQILGQGPKLLIQFQNNGVVDDSQLPKDRFSAERLKGVDSTLKIQPAKLEDSAVYLCASSPWRDAYEQYFGPGTRLTVT.

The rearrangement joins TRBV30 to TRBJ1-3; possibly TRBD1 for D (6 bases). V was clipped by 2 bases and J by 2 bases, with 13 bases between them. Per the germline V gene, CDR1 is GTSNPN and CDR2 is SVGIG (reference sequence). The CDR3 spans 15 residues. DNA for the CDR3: TGTGCCTGGAGTCAGACAGGAGGAACTGGAAACACCATATATTTT. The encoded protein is CAWSQTGGTGNTIYF.

The CDR3 spells CASSFRGYSYEQYF. The CDR3 DNA follows: TGTGCCAGCAGTTTCCGGGGGTACTCCTACGAGCAGTACTTC. The chain employs TRBV27 and TRBJ2-7; D is perhaps TRBD2 (6 bases). The germline CDR1 and CDR2 sequences are MNHEY and SMNVEV (reference sequence). V was clipped by 3 bases and J by 0 bases, with 9 bases between them. The CDR3 loop spans 14 amino acids.

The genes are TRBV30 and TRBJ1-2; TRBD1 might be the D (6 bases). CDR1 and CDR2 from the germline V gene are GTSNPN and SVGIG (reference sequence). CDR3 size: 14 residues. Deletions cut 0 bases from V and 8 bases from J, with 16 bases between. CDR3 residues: CAWSVNPGGEGYTF. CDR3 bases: TGTGCCTGGAGTGTAAACCCGGGGGGCGAAGGCTACACCTTC.

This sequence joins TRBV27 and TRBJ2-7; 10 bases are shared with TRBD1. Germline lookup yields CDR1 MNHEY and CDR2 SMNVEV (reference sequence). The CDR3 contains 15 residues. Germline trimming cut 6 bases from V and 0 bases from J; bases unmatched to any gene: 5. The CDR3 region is CASSIGTGDSYEQYF. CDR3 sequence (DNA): TGTGCCAGCAGCATCGGGACAGGGGACTCCTACGAGCAGTACTTC.

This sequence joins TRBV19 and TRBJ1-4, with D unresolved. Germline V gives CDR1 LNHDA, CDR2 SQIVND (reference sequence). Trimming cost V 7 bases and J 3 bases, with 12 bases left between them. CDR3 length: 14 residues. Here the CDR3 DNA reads TGTGCCAGTACCCACAGTGATTCTAATGAAAAACTGTTTTTT. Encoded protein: CASTHSDSNEKLFF.

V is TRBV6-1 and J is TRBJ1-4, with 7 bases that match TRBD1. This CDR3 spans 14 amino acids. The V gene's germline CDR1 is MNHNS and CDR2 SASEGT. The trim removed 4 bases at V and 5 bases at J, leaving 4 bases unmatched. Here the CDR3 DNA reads TGTGCCAGCAGTGGAGCGACAGGGAATGAAAAACTGTTTTTT. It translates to CASSGATGNEKLFF.

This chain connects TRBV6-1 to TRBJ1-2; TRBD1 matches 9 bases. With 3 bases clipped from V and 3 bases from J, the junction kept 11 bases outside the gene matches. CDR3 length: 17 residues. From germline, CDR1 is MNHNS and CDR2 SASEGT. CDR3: CASSEELDRGWDYGYTF. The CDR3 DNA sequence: TGTGCCAGCAGTGAGGAGCTCGACAGGGGGTGGGACTATGGCTACACCTTC.

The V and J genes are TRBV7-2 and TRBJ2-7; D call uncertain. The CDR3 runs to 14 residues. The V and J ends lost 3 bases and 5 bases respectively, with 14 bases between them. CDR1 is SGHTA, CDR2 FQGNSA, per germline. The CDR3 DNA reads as TGTGCCAGCAGCTTTGGTGTCACCTCGGACGAGCAGTACTTC. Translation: CASSFGVTSDEQYF.

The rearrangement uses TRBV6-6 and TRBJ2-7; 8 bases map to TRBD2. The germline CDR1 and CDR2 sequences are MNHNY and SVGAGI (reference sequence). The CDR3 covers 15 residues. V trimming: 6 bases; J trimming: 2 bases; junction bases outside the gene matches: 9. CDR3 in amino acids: CASSPGSGGAYEQYF. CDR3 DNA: TGTGCCAGCAGCCCCGGGAGCGGGGGCGCCTACGAGCAGTACTTC.

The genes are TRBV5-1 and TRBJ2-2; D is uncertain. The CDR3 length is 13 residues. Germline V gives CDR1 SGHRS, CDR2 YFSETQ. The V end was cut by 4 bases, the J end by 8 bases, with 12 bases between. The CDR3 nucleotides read TGCGCCAGCAGCGTTACGGTTTCAGGGGAGCTGTTTTTT. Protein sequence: CASSVTVSGELFF.

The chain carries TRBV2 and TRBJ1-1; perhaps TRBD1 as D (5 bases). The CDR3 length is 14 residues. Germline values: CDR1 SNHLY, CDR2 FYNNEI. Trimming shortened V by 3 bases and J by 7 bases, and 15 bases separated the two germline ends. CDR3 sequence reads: CASSDGGGGLEAFF. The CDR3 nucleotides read TGTGCCAGCAGTGATGGCGGGGGAGGGCTTGAAGCTTTCTTT.

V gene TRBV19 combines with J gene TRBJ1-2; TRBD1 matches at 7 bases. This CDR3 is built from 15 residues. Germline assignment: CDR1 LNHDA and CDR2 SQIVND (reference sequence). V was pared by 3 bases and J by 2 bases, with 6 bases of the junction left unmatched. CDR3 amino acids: CASSIRGQSNYGYTF. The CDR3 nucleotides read TGTGCCAGTAGTATCCGGGGACAGTCGAACTATGGCTACACCTTC.